This is a list of T cell receptor beta chains from one sample in a study of identical twins. One entry per CDR3 protein results from TCRdb running MiXCR on the 5' RACE reads. This repertoire shows 250,000 or so distinct CDR3 sequences, about 9% found once; its top ten account for 3%. These data were likewise used in another study, on yellow fever vaccine responses in identical twins.

Material: CD8+ T cells sorted from blood. All receptors derive from a woman aged 18-29 years in good health. The CDR3 runs from the conserved cysteine through the conserved F or W. Fields, in order: J gene, V gene, clone size, D gene, CDR3 DNA, CDR3 protein. A D gene is named only where the DNA matches it firmly. Only part of the rows carry a size: once, few, many, or a class if the clone is expanded.

TRBJ2-3	TRBV4-1	-	-	TGCGCCAGCAGCCAAGATTTCGACTACACAGATACGCAGTATTTT	CASSQDFDYTDTQYF
TRBJ2-3	TRBV11-1	few	-	TGTGCCAGCAGAACTACCGCTACCCCCACTTCTAGCACAGATACGCAGTATTTT	CASRTTATPTSSTDTQYF
TRBJ2-7	TRBV21-1	few	-	TGTGCCAGCAGCAAAGGAAGACAGGGGAAATCCTACGAGCAGTACTTC	CASSKGRQGKSYEQYF
TRBJ1-6	TRBV28	-	TRBD1	TGTGCCAGCAGTTACCCAGGGGGTAATTCACCCCTCCACTTT	CASSYPGGNSPLHF
TRBJ2-1	TRBV12-3/TRBV12-4	-	TRBD2	TGTGCCATCAGTTTAGCGTCTTTGCGGGAGGGCCTTAGTCTCCATGAGCAGTTCTTC	CAISLASLREGLSLHEQFF
TRBJ2-7	TRBV20-1	few	TRBD2	TGCAGTGCTAGAGGCCACACCGGGACAGTAGTGACTAGCGGGAGCTACGAGCAGTACTTC	CSARGHTGTVVTSGSYEQYF
TRBJ2-7	TRBV27	few	TRBD2	TGTGCCAGCAGTTTGGGGGTGGGGGGGTACGAGCAGTACTTC	CASSLGVGGYEQYF
TRBJ2-1	TRBV27	many	-	TGTGCCAGCAGTCCGCCGGGACACCCCTCCAATGAGCAGTTCTTC	CASSPPGHPSNEQFF
TRBJ2-1	TRBV27	many	TRBD2	TGTGCCAGCAGTTCGGGACTAGCGGGGCTAAATGAGCAGTTCTTC	CASSSGLAGLNEQFF
TRBJ2-1	TRBV10-3	-	-	TGTGCCATCAGTAAACTCGGCTGGGGGGAGAATGAGCAGTTCTTC	CAISKLGWGENEQFF
TRBJ2-7	TRBV27	-	TRBD2	TGTGCCAGCAGGATAGCGGGGCAGAGCTCCTACGAGCAGTACTTC	CASRIAGQSSYEQYF
TRBJ2-7	TRBV28	few	-	TGTGCCAGCAGTTCCGATGCCTACGAGCAGTACTTC	CASSSDAYEQYF
TRBJ2-5	TRBV4-1	few	-	TGCGCCAGCAGCCAAGTAACAGGGACGGAGACCCAGTACTTC	CASSQVTGTETQYF
TRBJ2-7	TRBV27	few	TRBD1	TGTGCCAGCAGTAGCCCGGACAGGGAAGTCGGGGAGCAGTACTTC	CASSSPDREVGEQYF
TRBJ2-7	TRBV6-6	few	TRBD1	TGTGCCAGCTGGACAGGGGGCTCCTACGAGCAGTACTTC	CASWTGGSYEQYF
TRBJ2-2	TRBV5-1	few	TRBD1	TGCGCCAGCAGCTTGACGGGACAGGGGACCAACACCGGGGAGCTGTTTTTT	CASSLTGQGTNTGELFF
TRBJ1-4	TRBV4-1	few	-	TGCGCCAGCAGACCTTCCGGGAGTGAAAAACTGTTTTTT	CASRPSGSEKLFF
TRBJ1-1	TRBV6-6	few	-	TGTGCCAGCAGTTCCTGGGAGGTCACTGAAGCTTTCTTT	CASSSWEVTEAFF
TRBJ2-5	TRBV5-1	many	-	TGCGCCAGCAGCTTGGTGCTAGGTCCGTTGGGGCAAGAGACCCAGTACTTC	CASSLVLGPLGQETQYF
TRBJ1-5	TRBV24-1	few	-	TGTGCCACCAGTGACTCAGTAATTGGGAATCAGCCCCAGCATTTT	CATSDSVIGNQPQHF
TRBJ2-2	TRBV10-2	-	-	TGCGCCAGCAGTCAGGACGGAGACACCGGGGAGCTGTTTTTT	CASSQDGDTGELFF
TRBJ2-5	TRBV5-1	few	TRBD1	TGCGCCAGCCGAGGGACAGCCGAAGAGACCCAGTACTTC	CASRGTAEETQYF
TRBJ2-7	TRBV12-3/TRBV12-4	-	-	TGTGCCAGCAGTGCCATGAGATACGAGCAGTACTTC	CASSAMRYEQYF
TRBJ2-1	TRBV3-1	-	TRBD2	TGTGCCAGCAGCGGGATTCTAGCGGGAGGGAAGAATGAGCAGTTCTTC	CASSGILAGGKNEQFF
TRBJ1-1	TRBV4-1	many	-	TGCGCCAGCAGCCCATCATTGGGTGAGAACACTGAAGCTTTCTTT	CASSPSLGENTEAFF
TRBJ2-5	TRBV5-5	many	-	TGTGCCAGCAGCTTGGACGGGGGCAGGTACCAAGAGACCCAGTACTTC	CASSLDGGRYQETQYF
TRBJ2-3	TRBV7-6	-	-	TGTGCCAGCAGCTTAGCGGTCGGGGGACGCACAGATACGCAGTATTTT	CASSLAVGGRTDTQYF
TRBJ2-5	TRBV29-1	many	-	TGCAGCGTTGAGTCCTGGGTGGGGCAGGGGACAGAGACCCAGTACTTC	CSVESWVGQGTETQYF
TRBJ2-5	TRBV27	-	-	TGTGCCAGCAGATTGACAGGTTTGGAGACCCAGTACTTC	CASRLTGLETQYF
TRBJ2-7	TRBV4-1	-	TRBD2	TGCGCCAGCAGCCAAGAGGTAGCGGGATCCTACGAGCAGTACTTC	CASSQEVAGSYEQYF
TRBJ2-7	TRBV7-9	-	-	TGTGCCAGCAGCCCACGACAAGGACCTTCATCCTACGAGCAGTACTTC	CASSPRQGPSSYEQYF
TRBJ1-3	TRBV20-1	many	-	TGCAGTGCTAGAGAGGGACTTTGGACTGGAAACACCATATATTTT	CSAREGLWTGNTIYF
TRBJ2-1	TRBV20-1	few	TRBD2	TGCAGTGTCGGGGGAGTAGCGGGGGGGCAGAGCTCCTACAATGAGCAGTTCTTC	CSVGGVAGGQSSYNEQFF
TRBJ2-3	TRBV28	few	-	TGTGCCAGCAGACCAACCGGGTTTTCCTCAGATACGCAGTATTTT	CASRPTGFSSDTQYF